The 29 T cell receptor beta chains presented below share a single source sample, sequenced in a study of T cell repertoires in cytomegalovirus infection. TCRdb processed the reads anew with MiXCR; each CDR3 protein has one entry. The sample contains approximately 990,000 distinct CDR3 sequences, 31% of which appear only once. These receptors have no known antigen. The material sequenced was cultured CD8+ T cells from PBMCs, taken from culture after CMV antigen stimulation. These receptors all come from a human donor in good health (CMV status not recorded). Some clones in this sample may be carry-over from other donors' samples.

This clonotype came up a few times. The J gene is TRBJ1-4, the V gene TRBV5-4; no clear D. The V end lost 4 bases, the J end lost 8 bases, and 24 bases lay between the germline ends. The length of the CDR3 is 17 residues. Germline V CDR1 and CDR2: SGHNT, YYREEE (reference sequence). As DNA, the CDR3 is TGTGCCAGCAGCCGTAGCGGAGGGCTAGTAGCGGGAGAAAAACTGTTTTTT. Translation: CASSRSGGLVAGEKLFF.

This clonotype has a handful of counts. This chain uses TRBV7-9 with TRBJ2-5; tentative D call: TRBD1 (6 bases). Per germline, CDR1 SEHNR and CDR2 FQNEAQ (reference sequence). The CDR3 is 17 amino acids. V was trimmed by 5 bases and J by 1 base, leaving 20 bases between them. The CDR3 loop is CASSDQGIYGFQETQYF. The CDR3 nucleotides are TGTGCCAGCAGCGACCAGGGGATCTACGGGTTCCAAGAGACCCAGTACTTC.

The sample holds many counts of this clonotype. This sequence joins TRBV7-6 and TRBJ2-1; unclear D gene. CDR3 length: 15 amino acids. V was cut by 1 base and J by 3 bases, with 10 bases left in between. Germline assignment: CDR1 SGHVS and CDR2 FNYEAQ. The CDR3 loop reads CASSLVGSNYNEQFF. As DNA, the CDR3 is TGTGCCAGCAGCTTAGTTGGCAGTAACTACAATGAGCAGTTCTTC.

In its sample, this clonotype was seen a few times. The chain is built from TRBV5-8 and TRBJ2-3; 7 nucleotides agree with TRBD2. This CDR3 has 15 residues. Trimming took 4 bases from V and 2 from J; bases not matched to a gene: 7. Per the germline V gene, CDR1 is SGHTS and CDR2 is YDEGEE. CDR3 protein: CASSVPGLPTDTQYF. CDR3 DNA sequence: TGTGCCAGCAGCGTGCCGGGACTACCCACAGATACGCAGTATTTT.

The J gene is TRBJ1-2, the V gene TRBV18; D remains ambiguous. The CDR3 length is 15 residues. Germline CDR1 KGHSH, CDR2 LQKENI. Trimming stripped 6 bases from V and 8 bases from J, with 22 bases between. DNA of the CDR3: TGTGCCAGCTCCCTGGTTCAGGACCCACAACGCGGCTACACCTTC. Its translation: CASSLVQDPQRGYTF.

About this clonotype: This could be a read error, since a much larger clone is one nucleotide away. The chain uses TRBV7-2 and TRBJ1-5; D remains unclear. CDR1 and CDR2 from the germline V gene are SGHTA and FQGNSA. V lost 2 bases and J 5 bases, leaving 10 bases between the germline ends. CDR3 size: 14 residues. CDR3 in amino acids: CASSLSKEYQPQHF. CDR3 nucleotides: TGTGCCAGCAGCTTAAGCAAAGAATATCAGCCCCAGCATTTT.

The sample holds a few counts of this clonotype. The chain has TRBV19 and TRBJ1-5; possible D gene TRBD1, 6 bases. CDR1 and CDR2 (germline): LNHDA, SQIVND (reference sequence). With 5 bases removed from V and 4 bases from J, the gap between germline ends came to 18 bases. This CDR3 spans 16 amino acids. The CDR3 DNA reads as TGTGCCAGTAGTCCTCGCCGACAGGACGTTAATCAGCCCCAGCATTTT. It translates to CASSPRRQDVNQPQHF.

The CDR3 here is CASSLYRGQNNQPQHF. DNA for the CDR3: TGTGCCAGCAGCCTCTACAGGGGGCAAAACAATCAGCCCCAGCATTTT. The genes are TRBV28 and TRBJ1-5, with TRBD1 matching over 9 bases. Trimming took 6 bases from V and 3 from J; bases not matched to a gene: 9. CDR1 and CDR2 (germline): MDHEN, SYDVKM. The CDR3 totals 16 residues. Combining the CDR3 with reference TRBV28 and TRBJ1-5 gives the whole variable domain DVKVTQSSRYLVKRTGEKVFLECVQDMDHENMFWYRQDPGLGLRLIYFSYDVKMKEKGDIPEGYSVSREKKERFSLILESASTNQTSMYLCASSLYRGQNNQPQHFGDGTRLSIL.

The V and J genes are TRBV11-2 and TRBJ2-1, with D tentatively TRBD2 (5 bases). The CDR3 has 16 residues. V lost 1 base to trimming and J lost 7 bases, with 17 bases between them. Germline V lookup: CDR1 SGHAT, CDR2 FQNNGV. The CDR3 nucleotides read TGTGCCAGCAGCTTAGTCGTCCCCGAGGGAAATAATGAGCAGTTCTTC. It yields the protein CASSLVVPEGNNEQFF.

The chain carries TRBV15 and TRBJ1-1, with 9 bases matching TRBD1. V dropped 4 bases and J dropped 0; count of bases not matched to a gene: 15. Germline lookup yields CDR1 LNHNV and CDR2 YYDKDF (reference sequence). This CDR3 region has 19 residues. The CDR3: CATSTIRTDRGGLNTEAFF. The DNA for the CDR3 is TGTGCCACCAGCACCATTAGAACGGACAGGGGTGGTCTGAACACTGAAGCTTTCTTT.

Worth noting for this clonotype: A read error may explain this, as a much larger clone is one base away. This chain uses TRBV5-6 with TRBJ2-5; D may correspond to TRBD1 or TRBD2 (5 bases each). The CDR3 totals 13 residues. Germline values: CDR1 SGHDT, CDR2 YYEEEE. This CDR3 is CASSPDLGETRYF. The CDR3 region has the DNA TGTGCCAGCAGCCCAGACTTAGGGGAGACCCGGTACTTC.

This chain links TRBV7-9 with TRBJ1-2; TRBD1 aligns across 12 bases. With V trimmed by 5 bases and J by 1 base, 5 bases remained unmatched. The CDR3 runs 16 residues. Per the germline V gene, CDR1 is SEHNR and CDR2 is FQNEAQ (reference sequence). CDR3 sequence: CASSARDRGLNYGYTF. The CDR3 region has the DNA TGTGCCAGCAGCGCCCGGGACAGGGGGCTTAACTATGGCTACACCTTC.

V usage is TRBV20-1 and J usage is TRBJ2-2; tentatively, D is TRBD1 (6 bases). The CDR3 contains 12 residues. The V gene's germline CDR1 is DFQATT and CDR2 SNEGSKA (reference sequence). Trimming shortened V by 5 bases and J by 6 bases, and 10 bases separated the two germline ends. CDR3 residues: CSAYNRAGELFF. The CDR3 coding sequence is TGCAGTGCTTACAACAGGGCCGGGGAGCTGTTTTTT.

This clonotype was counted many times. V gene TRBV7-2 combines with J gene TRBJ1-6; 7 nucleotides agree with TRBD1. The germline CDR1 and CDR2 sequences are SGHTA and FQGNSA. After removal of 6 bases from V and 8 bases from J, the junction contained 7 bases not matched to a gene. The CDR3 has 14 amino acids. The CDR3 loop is CASSPLTGYSPLHF. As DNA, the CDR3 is TGTGCCAGCAGTCCTTTGACAGGGTATTCACCCCTCCACTTT.

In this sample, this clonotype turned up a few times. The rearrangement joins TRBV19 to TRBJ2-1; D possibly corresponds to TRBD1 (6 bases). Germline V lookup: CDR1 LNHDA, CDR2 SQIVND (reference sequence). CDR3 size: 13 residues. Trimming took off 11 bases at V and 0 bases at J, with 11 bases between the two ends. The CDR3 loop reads CALRGSSYNEQFF. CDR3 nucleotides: TGTGCCCTCAGGGGAAGCTCCTACAATGAGCAGTTCTTC.

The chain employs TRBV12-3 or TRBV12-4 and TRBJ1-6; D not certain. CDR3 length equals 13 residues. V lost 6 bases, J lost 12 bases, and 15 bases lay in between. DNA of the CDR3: TGTGCCAGCAGGCCCGCCGGCTGGGTACCCCTCCACTTT. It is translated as CASRPAGWVPLHF.

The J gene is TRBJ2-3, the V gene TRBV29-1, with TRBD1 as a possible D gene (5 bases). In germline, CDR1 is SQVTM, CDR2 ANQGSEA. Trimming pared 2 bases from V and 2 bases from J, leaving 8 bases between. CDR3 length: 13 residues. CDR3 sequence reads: CSVEWGYTDTQYF. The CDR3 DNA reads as TGCAGCGTTGAATGGGGCTACACAGATACGCAGTATTTT.

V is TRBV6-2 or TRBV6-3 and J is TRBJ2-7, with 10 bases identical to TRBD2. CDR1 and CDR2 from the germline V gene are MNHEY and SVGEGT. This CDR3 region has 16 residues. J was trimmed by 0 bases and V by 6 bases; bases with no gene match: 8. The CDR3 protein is CASSPLAGAISYEQYV. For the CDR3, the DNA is TGTGCCAGCAGCCCTCTAGCGGGGGCCATCTCCTACGAGCAGTACGTC.

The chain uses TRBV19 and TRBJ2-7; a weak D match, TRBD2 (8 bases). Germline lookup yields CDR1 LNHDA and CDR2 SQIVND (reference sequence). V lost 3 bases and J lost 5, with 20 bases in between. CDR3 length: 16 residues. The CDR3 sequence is CASSISGTESGDEQYV. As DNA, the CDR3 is TGTGCCAGTAGTATTAGCGGGACAGAATCTGGGGACGAGCAGTACGTC.

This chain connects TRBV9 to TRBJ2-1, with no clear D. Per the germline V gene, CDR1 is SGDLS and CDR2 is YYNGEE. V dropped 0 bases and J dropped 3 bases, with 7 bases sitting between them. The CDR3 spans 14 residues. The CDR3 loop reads CASSVEPGYNEQFF. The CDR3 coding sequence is TGTGCCAGCAGCGTAGAGCCTGGCTACAATGAGCAGTTCTTC. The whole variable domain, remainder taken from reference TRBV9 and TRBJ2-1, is DSGVTQTPKHLITATGQRVTLRCSPRSGDLSVYWYQQSLDQGLQFLIQYYNGEERAKGNILERFSAQQFPDLHSELNLSSLELGDSALYFCASSVEPGYNEQFFGPGTRLTVL.

CDR3: CASSLGSGQGRQYF. In DNA form, the CDR3 reads TGTGCCAGCAGCTTAGGAAGTGGACAGGGTAGACAGTACTTC. The rearrangement links TRBV11-2 to TRBJ2-7; 8 bases fit TRBD1. J lost 10 bases, V lost 1 base, and 9 bases had no gene match. This CDR3 has 14 residues. Germline CDR1 is SGHAT and CDR2 is FQNNGV.

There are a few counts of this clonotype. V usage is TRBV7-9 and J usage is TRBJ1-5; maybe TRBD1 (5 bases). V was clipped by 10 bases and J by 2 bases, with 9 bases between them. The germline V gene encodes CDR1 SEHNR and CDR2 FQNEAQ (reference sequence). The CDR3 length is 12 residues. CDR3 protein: CAIQGGNQPQHF. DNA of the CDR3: TGTGCCATACAAGGGGGCAATCAGCCCCAGCATTTT.

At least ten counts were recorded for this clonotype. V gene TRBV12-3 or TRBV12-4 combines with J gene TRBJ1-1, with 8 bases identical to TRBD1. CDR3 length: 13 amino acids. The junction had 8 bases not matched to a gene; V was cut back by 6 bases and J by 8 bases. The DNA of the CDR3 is TGTGCCAGCAGCCCGACAGGGGATGGAGAAGCTTTCTTT. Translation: CASSPTGDGEAFF.

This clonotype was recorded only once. CDR3 nucleotide sequence: TGTGCCATCGAGTTATTCTATGGAAACACCATATATTTT. Its protein is CAIELFYGNTIYF. The rearrangement links TRBV12-3 or TRBV12-4 to TRBJ1-3; D gene unclear. Trimming removed 10 bases from V and 3 bases from J, with 13 bases in between. The CDR3 is 13 residues long.

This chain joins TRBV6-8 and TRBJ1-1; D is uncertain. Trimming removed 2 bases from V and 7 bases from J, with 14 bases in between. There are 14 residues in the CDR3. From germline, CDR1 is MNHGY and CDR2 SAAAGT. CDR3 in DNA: TGTGCCAGCAGTTACGGACCCGGGCGGGATGAAGCTTTCTTT. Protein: CASSYGPGRDEAFF.

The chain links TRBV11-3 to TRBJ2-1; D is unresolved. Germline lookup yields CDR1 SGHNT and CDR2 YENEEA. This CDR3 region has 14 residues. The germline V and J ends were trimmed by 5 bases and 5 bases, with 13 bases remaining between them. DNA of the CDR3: TGTGCCAGCAGCAGCAGACCCCCGAACAATGAGCAGTTCTTC. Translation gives CASSSRPPNNEQFF.

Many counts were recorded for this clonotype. The CDR3 sequence is CASSLYRTGGTEAFF. In nucleotides, the CDR3 is TGTGCCAGCAGTTTATATAGGACAGGGGGCACTGAAGCTTTCTTT. The rearrangement uses TRBV28 and TRBJ1-1; TRBD1 matches at 10 bases. With 1 base clipped from V and 4 bases from J, the junction kept 3 bases outside the gene matches. CDR3 length: 15 residues. CDR1 MDHEN and CDR2 SYDVKM come from the germline V gene.

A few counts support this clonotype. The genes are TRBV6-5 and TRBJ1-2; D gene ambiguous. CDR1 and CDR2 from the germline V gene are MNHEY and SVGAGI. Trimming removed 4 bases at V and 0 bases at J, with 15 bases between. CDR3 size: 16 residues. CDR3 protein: CASSSRRQAANYGYTF. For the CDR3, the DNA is TGTGCCAGCAGTTCCCGTAGACAAGCCGCTAACTATGGCTACACCTTC.

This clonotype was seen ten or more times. CDR3 amino acids: CASSLAPGLAGNEQFF. In nucleotides, the CDR3 is TGTGCCAGCAGCTTAGCTCCCGGACTAGCGGGGAATGAGCAGTTCTTC. The gene calls are TRBV7-6 and TRBJ2-1; 12 positions agree with TRBD2. The germline V gene encodes CDR1 SGHVS and CDR2 FNYEAQ. V was clipped by 0 bases and J by 7 bases; unmatched bases: 4. The CDR3 sequence is 16 residues long.